The 27 T cell receptor beta chains given below trace back to one sample, sequenced in a study of OX40 agonist ivuxolimab in advanced cancers. Assay used: immunoSEQ multiplex PCR; TCRdb lists only in-frame clones, some missing. The sample lists about 100,000 clones, about 90% occurring once. Sequenced material: CD4+ or CD8+ T cells sorted from blood, taken in a trial of the OX40 agonist ivuxolimab. The receptors here all came from an adult with an advanced solid tumor such as melanoma, head and neck, liver or kidney cancer.

The rearrangement uses TRBV6-5 and TRBJ2-1, with 10 nucleotides matching TRBD2. V was pared by 5 bases and J by 6 bases, with 4 bases of the junction left unmatched. The length of the CDR3 is 14 residues. In germline, CDR1 is MNHEY, CDR2 SVGAGI. CDR3 amino acids: CASSRAGGLNEQFF. In nucleotides, the CDR3 is TGTGCCAGCAGTCGAGCGGGGGGGCTCAATGAGCAGTTCTTC.

The rearrangement uses TRBV9 and TRBJ1-3; D unclear. The ends were cut back, 0 bases at V and 2 bases at J, with 6 bases in the middle. The CDR3 totals 14 residues. Germline V lookup: CDR1 SGDLS, CDR2 YYNGEE. In DNA form, the CDR3 reads TGTGCCAGCAGCGTAGTCGAGGCTGGAAACACCATATATTTT. Translation gives CASSVVEAGNTIYF.

This sequence joins TRBV7-2 and TRBJ1-2; D is ambiguous. The CDR3 is 12 residues long. V lost 1 base and J 12 bases, leaving 12 bases between the germline ends. Germline lookup yields CDR1 SGHTA and CDR2 FQGNSA. Here the CDR3 reads CASSLDGRRHTF. The CDR3 DNA reads as TGTGCCAGCAGCTTAGATGGTAGGCGGCACACCTTC.

This chain uses TRBV4-3 with TRBJ1-4; weak D call: TRBD1 (6 bases). The V gene's germline CDR1 is LGHNA and CDR2 YSLEER. This CDR3 has 16 amino acids. V gave up 5 bases and J gave up 2 bases, with 15 bases separating them. The CDR3, as DNA: TGCGCCAGCAGCTTCTACAGGGTGGAGACTAATGAAAAACTGTTTTTT. Translated, it gives CASSFYRVETNEKLFF.

The gene calls are TRBV7-2 and TRBJ2-7; possible D gene TRBD2, 5 bases. This CDR3 spans 15 amino acids. V was cut by 4 bases and J by 7 bases, with 20 bases left in between. Germline V lookup: CDR1 SGHTA, CDR2 FQGNSA. CDR3 sequence reads: CASSSARTVSGEQYF. The CDR3 bases are TGTGCCAGCAGCTCGGCCCGGACTGTTTCGGGAGAGCAGTACTTC.

The chain is built from TRBV6-5 and TRBJ2-7; 9 nucleotides match TRBD1. V lost 1 base to trimming and J lost 2 bases; unmatched junction nucleotides: 3. The CDR3 sequence is 15 residues long. Germline CDR1 reads MNHEY; CDR2 reads SVGAGI. The CDR3 loop reads CASSYLGTGTYEQYF. CDR3 in DNA: TGTGCCAGCAGTTACTTAGGGACAGGGACCTACGAGCAGTACTTC.

The chain joins TRBV9 to TRBJ2-3, with a tentative D call TRBD2 (6 bases). This CDR3 comprises 14 residues. Trimming shortened V by 0 bases and J by 4 bases, and 9 bases separated the two germline ends. Germline V gene sequence: CDR1 SGDLS, CDR2 YYNGEE. The CDR3 is CASSVAWEADTQYF. In DNA form, the CDR3 reads TGTGCCAGCAGCGTAGCATGGGAGGCAGATACGCAGTATTTT.

In this sample, this clone turned up once. The J gene is TRBJ1-1, the V gene TRBV18; tentatively, D is TRBD1 (6 bases). The CDR3 has 15 amino acids. Germline-derived CDR1 and CDR2 are KGHSH and LQKENI. V was trimmed by 1 base and J by 5 bases, leaving 14 bases between them. The CDR3 sequence is CASSPLTGLRTEAFF. As DNA, the CDR3 is TGTGCCAGCTCACCACTAACAGGGTTACGAACTGAAGCTTTCTTT.

The rearrangement uses TRBV6-5 and TRBJ1-2, with D perhaps TRBD1 (5 bases). The V end was cut by 0 bases, the J end by 6 bases, with 11 bases between. This CDR3 comprises 14 residues. The germline V gene encodes CDR1 MNHEY and CDR2 SVGAGI. The CDR3 region has the DNA TGTGCCAGCAGTTACTCGCCCACGGGGGATGGCTACACCTTC. It translates to CASSYSPTGDGYTF.

The chain joins TRBV6-6 to TRBJ2-3; D possibly matches TRBD1 or TRBD2 (6 bases each). The germline V gene encodes CDR1 MNHNY and CDR2 SVGAGI (reference sequence). V shed 7 bases and J shed 3 bases, with 14 bases lying between them. The length of the CDR3 is 14 residues. The CDR3 region is CASIRGLRTDTQYF. In DNA, the CDR3 is TGTGCCAGCATCCGGGGGCTCCGGACAGATACGCAGTATTTT.

V is TRBV28 and J is TRBJ1-6, with D uncertain. The CDR3 length is 16 residues. Germline V lookup: CDR1 MDHEN, CDR2 SYDVKM. With 6 bases removed from V and 9 bases from J, the gap between germline ends came to 21 bases. This chain's CDR3 is CASSPLHQALRSPLHF. Here the CDR3 DNA reads TGTGCCAGCAGCCCCCTCCATCAGGCACTTCGTTCACCCCTCCACTTT.

The V and J genes are TRBV5-5 and TRBJ1-4; D uncertain. The CDR3 length is 13 residues. The V gene's germline CDR1 is SGHKS and CDR2 YYEKEE (reference sequence). V was clipped by 0 bases and J by 8 bases, with 8 bases between them. CDR3 in DNA: TGTGCCAGCAGCTTGGCCTCTACGGAAAAACTGTTTTTT. It codes for CASSLASTEKLFF. The full variable domain, in which reference TRBV5-5 and TRBJ1-4 provide the parts outside the CDR3, is DAGVTQSPTHLIKTRGQQVTLRCSPISGHKSVSWYQQVLGQGPQFIFQYYEKEERGRGNFPDRFSARQFPNYSSELNVNALLLGDSALYLCASSLASTEKLFFGSGTQLSVL.

The chain carries TRBV29-1 and TRBJ2-5; D is unclear. Germline CDR1 and CDR2: SQVTM and ANQGSEA. The ends were cut back, 4 bases at V and 5 bases at J, with 8 bases in the middle. The CDR3 contains 11 residues. CDR3 sequence (DNA): TGCAGCGTTGGTCTGGTGGAGACCCAGTACTTC. This translates into CSVGLVETQYF.

The genes are TRBV19 and TRBJ2-7, with 12 bases lining up with TRBD2. V was pared by 9 bases and J by 5 bases, with 14 bases of the junction left unmatched. The CDR3 is made up of 16 amino acids. Germline V gives CDR1 LNHDA, CDR2 SQIVND (reference sequence). CDR3 nucleotides: TGTGCCAGCCTTGGGAGCTCACTAGCGGGGGGACACGAGCAGTACTTC. Translation gives CASLGSSLAGGHEQYF.

In its sample, this clone was seen a few times. V usage is TRBV18 and J usage is TRBJ2-3; D not resolved. Trimming stripped 0 bases from V and 4 bases from J, with 5 bases between. The germline V gene encodes CDR1 KGHSH and CDR2 LQKENI. There are 13 residues in the CDR3. The CDR3 DNA sequence: TGTGCCAGCTCACCACCGGTAGCAGATACGCAGTATTTT. Encoded protein: CASSPPVADTQYF.

The rearrangement links TRBV21-1 to TRBJ2-2; the DNA was not used to check the table's D call, TRBD1. TRBV21-1 is flagged as a pseudogene. The CDR3 contains 16 residues. The CDR3 region is CASSPFGQANTGELFF. CDR3 nucleotide sequence: TGTGCCAGCAGCCCCTTCGGACAAGCGAACACCGGGGAGCTGTTTTTT.

The chain is built from TRBV30 and TRBJ1-1; 8 nucleotides agree with TRBD1. This CDR3 is 14 amino acids long. J lost 4 bases, V lost 3 bases, and 7 bases had no gene match. The germline V gene has CDR1 GTSNPN and CDR2 SVGIG (reference sequence). CDR3 in amino acids: CAWSPFTGGTEAFF. CDR3 DNA sequence: TGTGCCTGGAGCCCTTTCACAGGGGGCACTGAAGCTTTCTTT. Drawing the rest from reference TRBV30 and TRBJ1-1, the complete variable domain is SQTIHQWPATLVQPVGSPLSLECTVEGTSNPNLYWYRQAAGRGLQLLFYSVGIGQISSEVPQNLSASRPQDRQFILSSKKLLLSDSGFYLCAWSPFTGGTEAFFGQGTRLTVV.

The V gene is TRBV18, the J gene TRBJ1-1, with a weak D call TRBD1 (5 bases). Trimming removed 1 base at V and 1 base at J, with 7 bases between. Germline CDR1 reads KGHSH; CDR2 reads LQKENI. CDR3 length: 14 residues. CDR3: CASSPLGGNTEAFF. In DNA form, the CDR3 reads TGTGCCAGCTCACCACTTGGGGGGAACACTGAAGCTTTCTTT.

As to this clone: The same CDR3 is also encoded by other DNA sequences in this sample. This chain uses TRBV18 with TRBJ2-7; 9 bases align to TRBD1. The V segment lost 3 bases and the J segment 4 bases; nucleotides outside the gene matches: 4. The CDR3 spans 14 residues. Germline CDR1 KGHSH, CDR2 LQKENI. CDR3: CASSPGQGPYEQYF. The DNA of the CDR3 is TGTGCCAGCTCACCGGGACAGGGACCGTACGAGCAGTACTTC.

The rearrangement joins TRBV6-5 to TRBJ1-2; a weak D match, TRBD1 (6 bases). The CDR3 extends over 14 amino acids. The ends were cut back, 2 bases at V and 4 bases at J, with 11 bases in the middle. CDR1 and CDR2 from the germline V gene are MNHEY and SVGAGI. CDR3 region: CASSYKGDSYGYTF. The CDR3 nucleotides are TGTGCCAGCAGTTACAAGGGGGATAGCTATGGCTACACCTTC.

J is TRBJ1-3 and V is TRBV4-1; the D gene is possibly TRBD1 (6 bases). Germline loops: CDR1 MGHRA, CDR2 YSYEKL. V lost 1 base and J lost 1, with 17 bases in between. The CDR3 has 18 residues. The CDR3 bases are TGCGCCAGCAGCCAAGTGTTTGGGGGGCAGAGTTCTGGAAACACCATATATTTT. Translating gives CASSQVFGGQSSGNTIYF.

The J gene is TRBJ1-2, the V gene TRBV5-1; 10 bases align to TRBD1. Germline values: CDR1 SGHRS, CDR2 YFSETQ. The trim removed 4 bases at V and 3 bases at J, leaving 3 bases unmatched. The CDR3 totals 14 residues. CDR3 nucleotides: TGCGCCAGCAGCACAGGACAGGGGGACTATGGCTACACCTTC. This sequence encodes CASSTGQGDYGYTF.

This chain connects TRBV28 to TRBJ1-4, with TRBD1 identical over 11 bases. This CDR3 is 16 amino acids long. The junction had 5 bases not matched to a gene; V was cut back by 1 base and J by 7 bases. Germline V CDR1 and CDR2: MDHEN, SYDVKM. CDR3 region: CASSLFGQGAGEKLFF. The CDR3 DNA reads as TGTGCCAGCAGTTTATTCGGACAGGGGGCAGGTGAAAAACTGTTTTTT.

The V and J genes are TRBV7-2 and TRBJ1-6; maybe TRBD1 (6 bases). The CDR3 consists of 14 residues. The germline V gene encodes CDR1 SGHTA and CDR2 FQGNSA. V lost 3 bases to trimming and J lost 10 bases, with 13 bases between them. The CDR3 reads CASSFSQGTSPLHF. CDR3 DNA: TGTGCCAGCAGCTTTTCACAGGGCACCTCACCCCTCCACTTT.

This chain links TRBV30 with TRBJ1-3, with D unresolved. The germline gives CDR1 GTSNPN, CDR2 SVGIG (reference sequence). The CDR3 runs 12 residues. With 8 bases removed from V and 0 bases from J, the gap between germline ends came to 8 bases. The CDR3 nucleotides read TGTGCCAGAGGCGTCTCTGGAAACACCATATATTTT. The encoded protein is CARGVSGNTIYF.

The chain has TRBV13 and TRBJ1-4; 7 bases match TRBD1. Trimming removed 5 bases from V and 8 bases from J; junction bases left unmatched: 5. This CDR3 comprises 13 residues. Germline CDR1 reads PRHDT; CDR2 reads FYEKMQ (reference sequence). The CDR3 nucleotides are TGTGCCAGCAGCCAGGACAGGAGCGAAAAACTGTTTTTT. The encoded protein is CASSQDRSEKLFF.

The chain is built from TRBV18 and TRBJ1-5; tentatively, D is TRBD1 (5 bases). CDR1 is KGHSH, CDR2 LQKENI, per germline. Trimming took off 6 bases at V and 2 bases at J, with 11 bases between the two ends. This CDR3 is 14 amino acids long. As DNA, the CDR3 is TGTGCCAGCTCCGCCTCGGGGGGCAATCAGCCCCAGCATTTT. Amino acids: CASSASGGNQPQHF. Complete variable domain (other parts from reference TRBV18 and TRBJ1-5): NAGVMQNPRHLVRRRGQEARLRCSPMKGHSHVYWYRQLPEEGLKFMVYLQKENIIDESGMPKERFSAEFPKEGPSILRIQQVVRGDSAAYFCASSASGGNQPQHFGDGTRLSIL.